The 22 T cell receptor beta chains listed next were all sequenced from one sample in a study of T cell responses to AZD1222 COVID-19 vaccine. TCRdb's table, derived via immunoSEQ multiplex PCR, lists solely in-frame clones and lacks some. The sample shows roughly 110,000 clones, 75% to 90% of them seen only once. The sequenced sample was peripheral blood, obtained on day 0 of AZD1222 vaccination. The receptor source for this set is an adult in good health.

The chain joins TRBV3-1 (or the pseudogene TRBV3-2) to TRBJ2-5; 7 bases match TRBD1. The CDR3 loop spans 13 amino acids. The V gene end was trimmed by 8 bases and the J gene end by 0 bases; junction bases not matched to a gene: 3. CDR1 and CDR2 (germline): LGHDT, YNNKEL (reference sequence). The CDR3 bases are TGTGCCAGCGGTGGACAGGACCAAGAGACCCAGTACTTC. This translates into CASGGQDQETQYF.

V usage is TRBV11-1 and J usage is TRBJ2-7, with no clear D. The V and J ends lost 1 base and 4 bases respectively, with 8 bases between them. The CDR3 extends over 13 amino acids. Looked up from germline, CDR1 is SGHAT and CDR2 is FQDESV (reference sequence). The CDR3 sequence: CASSLGYRYEQYF. In nucleotides, the CDR3 is TGTGCCAGCAGCTTAGGATACAGATACGAGCAGTACTTC.

The J gene is TRBJ1-5, the V gene TRBV19; the match to TRBD1 covers 8 bases. The CDR3 is 14 residues long. Germline CDR1 is LNHDA and CDR2 is SQIVND (reference sequence). Losses at the gene ends were 3 bases for V and 8 bases for J; bases not matched to a gene: 6. The CDR3 protein is CASSMGDRPKPQHF. As DNA, the CDR3 is TGTGCCAGTAGTATGGGGGACAGGCCTAAGCCCCAGCATTTT.

This sequence joins TRBV3-1 (or the pseudogene TRBV3-2) and TRBJ2-2; a weak D match, TRBD2 (5 bases). Trimming took 0 bases from V and 6 from J, leaving 11 bases between them. The CDR3 is 15 residues long. In germline, CDR1 is LGHDT, CDR2 YNNKEL (reference sequence). CDR3 region: CASSQDRSGPGELFF. DNA for the CDR3: TGTGCCAGCAGCCAAGATAGGAGCGGTCCCGGGGAGCTGTTTTTT.

The V call is TRBV3-1 (or the pseudogene TRBV3-2), the J call TRBJ2-5; the D is unclear. Germline CDR1 is LGHDT and CDR2 is YNNKEL (reference sequence). The CDR3 totals 12 residues. V was shortened by 2 bases and J by 4 bases, with 5 bases between the two germline ends. CDR3: CASSQKTETQYF. The CDR3 nucleotides read TGTGCCAGCAGCCAAAAGACAGAGACCCAGTACTTC.

The V and J genes are TRBV5-6 and TRBJ2-1, with TRBD2 matching over 9 bases. From germline, CDR1 is SGHDT and CDR2 YYEEEE. This CDR3 has 15 amino acids. The ends lost 4 bases at V and 6 bases at J; junction bases unmatched: 8. The CDR3 loop reads CASSLSGSPSNEQFF. The CDR3 region has the DNA TGTGCCAGCAGCCTTAGCGGGAGCCCTTCCAATGAGCAGTTCTTC.

The V gene is TRBV2, the J gene TRBJ2-7; 7 bases align to TRBD2. J lost 3 bases, V lost 7 bases, and 6 bases had no gene match. Germline V gene sequence: CDR1 SNHLY, CDR2 FYNNEI. There are 13 residues in the CDR3. This CDR3 reads CASTRDYNYEQYF. CDR3 bases: TGTGCCAGCACCCGGGACTACAACTACGAGCAGTACTTC.

In its sample, this clone was seen a few times. The gene calls are TRBV13 and TRBJ2-5; D is undetermined. This CDR3 is 13 amino acids long. V was cut by 4 bases and J by 3 bases, with 9 bases left in between. Per the germline V gene, CDR1 is PRHDT and CDR2 is FYEKMQ (reference sequence). The CDR3 loop is CASSSRLEETQYF. CDR3 nucleotides: TGTGCCAGCAGCTCCCGTCTGGAAGAGACCCAGTACTTC.

The CDR3 region is CASSTPQPGQGTQYF. The DNA for the CDR3 is TGTGCCAGCAGTACCCCACAACCGGGACAGGGGACGCAGTATTTT. The chain uses TRBV28 and TRBJ2-3; TRBD1 agrees at 10 bases. The CDR3 contains 15 residues. The germline gives CDR1 MDHEN, CDR2 SYDVKM. V lost 5 bases to trimming and J lost 9 bases; unmatched junction nucleotides: 11.

The CDR3 nucleotides read TGCGCCAGCAGCTTGGAAGTGATCTACGAGCAGTACTTC. Its protein product is CASSLEVIYEQYF. J is TRBJ2-7 and V is TRBV5-1; D call uncertain. CDR3 length equals 13 residues. The germline V gene has CDR1 SGHRS and CDR2 YFSETQ. Trimming stripped 0 bases from V and 3 bases from J, with 7 bases between.

The chain is built from TRBV5-1 and TRBJ1-1; no reliable D call. Germline loops: CDR1 SGHRS, CDR2 YFSETQ. The V end was cut by 3 bases, the J end by 0 bases, with 9 bases between. The CDR3 covers 14 residues. The CDR3 bases are TGCGCCAGCAGCTCAAAAAGCATGAACACTGAAGCTTTCTTT. Translation: CASSSKSMNTEAFF.

In its sample, this clone was seen once. This sequence joins TRBV19 and TRBJ1-2, with 8 bases lining up with TRBD1. CDR3 length: 14 amino acids. Germline CDR1 LNHDA, CDR2 SQIVND (reference sequence). With V trimmed by 0 bases and J by 8 bases, 5 bases remained unmatched. The CDR3 region is CASSIDRGPGGYTF. The CDR3 nucleotides are TGTGCCAGTAGTATAGACAGGGGGCCGGGCGGCTACACCTTC.

This clone was seen more than once but under ten times. The chain carries TRBV9 and TRBJ1-4; D is undetermined. Germline CDR1 SGDLS, CDR2 YYNGEE. The CDR3 has 14 amino acids. Trimming cost V 4 bases and J 0 bases, with 7 bases left between them. Here the CDR3 DNA reads TGTGCCAGCAGCCCCGGGGCAACTAATGAAAAACTGTTTTTT. It specifies CASSPGATNEKLFF.

The rearrangement uses TRBV6-5 and TRBJ2-1, with a tentative D call TRBD2 (5 bases). V lost 2 bases and J 7 bases, leaving 15 bases between the germline ends. The V gene's germline CDR1 is MNHEY and CDR2 SVGAGI. This CDR3 contains 15 residues. CDR3 bases: TGTGCCAGCAGTTACGAGGGCAGCATGCAAAATGAGCAGTTCTTC. Amino acid sequence: CASSYEGSMQNEQFF.

This clone was detected a few times. The chain couples TRBV29-1 to TRBJ2-7; perhaps TRBD2 as D (5 bases). Germline V gives CDR1 SQVTM, CDR2 ANQGSEA. V was cut by 3 bases and J by 2 bases, with 17 bases left in between. There are 15 residues in the CDR3. The CDR3 spells CSVDWAADSTYEQYF. The CDR3 DNA sequence: TGCAGCGTTGACTGGGCAGCGGATTCAACCTACGAGCAGTACTTC.

This clone has just a few counts. The genes are TRBV4-2 and TRBJ2-7, with D perhaps matching TRBD2 (5 bases). Germline values: CDR1 LGHNA, CDR2 YNFKEQ. This CDR3 region has 15 residues. With 0 bases removed from V and 0 bases from J, the gap between germline ends came to 9 bases. Written as DNA, the CDR3 is TGTGCCAGCAGCCAAGAAGCGGTGAGCTCCTACGAGCAGTACTTC. This codes for CASSQEAVSSYEQYF.

The V and J genes are TRBV5-1 and TRBJ2-7; 10 positions match TRBD2. Trimming removed 6 bases from V and 7 bases from J; junction bases left unmatched: 7. CDR1 SGHRS and CDR2 YFSETQ come from the germline V gene. This CDR3 contains 13 residues. CDR3 bases: TGCGCCAGCATGCTAGCGGGAGAGTATGAGCAGTACTTC. Protein sequence: CASMLAGEYEQYF.

This chain uses TRBV2 with TRBJ2-3, with a tentative D call TRBD1 (5 bases). This CDR3 is 14 amino acids long. Trimming pared 6 bases from V and 0 bases from J, leaving 10 bases between. Germline-derived CDR1 and CDR2 are SNHLY and FYNNEI. The CDR3 sequence is CASSRTTSTDTQYF. CDR3 DNA sequence: TGTGCCAGCAGCAGGACAACTAGCACAGATACGCAGTATTTT.

This chain links TRBV5-1 with TRBJ2-7, with 10 bases that match TRBD2. The CDR3 sequence is 14 residues long. The ends lost 2 bases at V and 3 bases at J; junction bases unmatched: 2. CDR1 SGHRS and CDR2 YFSETQ come from the germline V gene. The CDR3 coding sequence is TGCGCCAGCAGCTTTGGGACTAGCGACTACGAGCAGTACTTC. Its protein is CASSFGTSDYEQYF.

The chain combines TRBV9 with TRBJ2-7; TRBD1 matches 9 bases. Per germline, CDR1 SGDLS and CDR2 YYNGEE. This CDR3 comprises 15 residues. Trimming took 4 bases from V and 5 from J; bases not matched to a gene: 10. This CDR3 reads CASSTFGTGSNEQYF. The CDR3 nucleotides read TGTGCCAGCAGCACCTTTGGGACAGGGTCCAACGAGCAGTACTTC. Together with reference TRBV9 and TRBJ2-7, the CDR3 gives the full variable domain: DSGVTQTPKHLITATGQRVTLRCSPRSGDLSVYWYQQSLDQGLQFLIQYYNGEERAKGNILERFSAQQFPDLHSELNLSSLELGDSALYFCASSTFGTGSNEQYFGPGTRLTVT.

The table lists this clone with a few counts. The rearrangement uses TRBV5-1 and TRBJ2-3, with D possibly being TRBD2 (6 bases). The CDR3 contains 14 residues. The germline V and J ends were trimmed by 2 bases and 0 bases, with 7 bases remaining between them. The germline gives CDR1 SGHRS, CDR2 YFSETQ. The CDR3 nucleotides are TGCGCCAGCAGCTTCGGAGGGAGCACAGATACGCAGTATTTT. It codes for CASSFGGSTDTQYF.

This chain joins TRBV3-1 (or the pseudogene TRBV3-2) and TRBJ1-1; 8 bases match TRBD1. V dropped 3 bases and J dropped 4; count of bases not matched to a gene: 4. The V gene's germline CDR1 is LGHDT and CDR2 YNNKEL (reference sequence). The CDR3 runs 14 residues. CDR3 sequence reads: CASSQAGGRTEAFF. As DNA, the CDR3 is TGTGCCAGCAGCCAGGCAGGGGGCCGCACTGAAGCTTTCTTT.